Listed below are T cell receptor beta chains from one sample, sequenced in a study of CD8+ T cells in alopecia areata. Assay used: immunoSEQ multiplex PCR; TCRdb lists only in-frame clones, some missing. Of 120,000 or so clones in the sample, roughly 58% were seen once. The sample was CD8+ T cells sorted from blood, taken at week 4, from a patient treated with tofacitinib. Every receptor here comes from a human donor with alopecia areata. Both conserved end residues are part of each CDR3. The D gene is left open where the match is weak. Clone size is stated in some rows and not others, as once, few, many or a class when expanded.

clone size: -
V gene: TRBV27
D gene: TRBD2
J gene: TRBJ2-5
CDR3 protein: CASSPGLAGRETQYF
CDR3 DNA: TGTGCCAGCAGTCCGGGACTAGCTGGTCGAGAGACCCAGTACTTC

clone size: few
V gene: TRBV4-1
D gene: -
J gene: TRBJ2-7
CDR3 protein: CASSQSQGREVYEQYF
CDR3 DNA: TGCGCCAGCAGCCAGTCTCAGGGCAGGGAAGTGTACGAGCAGTACTTC

clone size: -
V gene: TRBV7-6
D gene: TRBD2
J gene: TRBJ2-7
CDR3 protein: CASSHSPGGGHEQYF
CDR3 DNA: TGTGCCAGCAGCCACTCGCCCGGGGGGGGGCACGAGCAGTACTTC

clone size: -
V gene: TRBV20-1
D gene: -
J gene: TRBJ1-1
CDR3 protein: CTPWADTEAFF
CDR3 DNA: TGCACCCCTTGGGCGGACACTGAAGCTTTCTTT

clone size: -
V gene: TRBV30
D gene: -
J gene: TRBJ2-7
CDR3 protein: CAWSVVYEQYF
CDR3 DNA: TGTGCCTGGAGTGTAGTGTACGAGCAGTACTTC

clone size: few
V gene: TRBV30
D gene: -
J gene: TRBJ1-2
CDR3 protein: CAGEVTDFNYGYTF
CDR3 DNA: TGTGCCGGGGAGGTAACAGACTTTAACTATGGCTACACCTTC

clone size: -
V gene: TRBV7-9
D gene: -
J gene: TRBJ2-7
CDR3 protein: CASTSPDSGTYEQYF
CDR3 DNA: TGTGCCAGCACCTCCCCCGACAGTGGGACCTACGAGCAGTACTTC

clone size: -
V gene: TRBV7-7
D gene: -
J gene: TRBJ2-5
CDR3 protein: CASSPTTSGETQYF
CDR3 DNA: TGTGCTAGCAGCCCAACTACCTCTGGGGAGACCCAGTACTTC

clone size: -
V gene: TRBV27
D gene: -
J gene: TRBJ2-3
CDR3 protein: CASSHLQGTDTQYF
CDR3 DNA: TGTGCCAGCAGCCATCTGCAGGGCACAGATACGCAGTATTTT

clone size: few
V gene: TRBV13
D gene: -
J gene: TRBJ2-7
CDR3 protein: CASSLEASYEQYF
CDR3 DNA: TGTGCCAGCAGCTTAGAGGCCTCCTACGAGCAGTACTTC

clone size: -
V gene: TRBV7-2
D gene: -
J gene: TRBJ2-7
CDR3 protein: CASSLGHWQVPSYEQYF
CDR3 DNA: TGTGCCAGCAGCTTAGGGCATTGGCAAGTACCCTCCTACGAGCAGTACTTC

clone size: -
V gene: TRBV4-1
D gene: -
J gene: TRBJ1-1
CDR3 protein: CASSPGPYYEAFF
CDR3 DNA: TGCGCCAGCAGCCCCGGGCCGTACTATGAAGCTTTCTTT

clone size: -
V gene: TRBV30
D gene: -
J gene: TRBJ1-2
CDR3 protein: CAWSNREAGYGYTF
CDR3 DNA: TGTGCCTGGAGTAACAGGGAAGCAGGGTATGGCTACACCTTC

clone size: once
V gene: TRBV4-3
D gene: -
J gene: TRBJ2-5
CDR3 protein: CASSHRRMQETQYF
CDR3 DNA: TGCGCCAGCAGCCACAGACGGATGCAAGAGACCCAGTACTTC

clone size: -
V gene: TRBV4-3
D gene: -
J gene: TRBJ1-2
CDR3 protein: CASSQDRAGNYGYTF
CDR3 DNA: TGCGCCAGCAGCCAAGACAGGGCGGGAAACTATGGCTACACCTTC

clone size: few
V gene: TRBV5-4
D gene: TRBD2
J gene: TRBJ2-1
CDR3 protein: CASSLMGLADYNEQFF
CDR3 DNA: TGTGCCAGCAGCTTGATGGGACTAGCGGACTACAATGAGCAGTTCTTC

clone size: -
V gene: TRBV4-1
D gene: -
J gene: TRBJ2-7
CDR3 protein: CASSQDSTYEQYF
CDR3 DNA: TGCGCCAGCAGCCAAGACAGTACCTACGAGCAGTACTTC